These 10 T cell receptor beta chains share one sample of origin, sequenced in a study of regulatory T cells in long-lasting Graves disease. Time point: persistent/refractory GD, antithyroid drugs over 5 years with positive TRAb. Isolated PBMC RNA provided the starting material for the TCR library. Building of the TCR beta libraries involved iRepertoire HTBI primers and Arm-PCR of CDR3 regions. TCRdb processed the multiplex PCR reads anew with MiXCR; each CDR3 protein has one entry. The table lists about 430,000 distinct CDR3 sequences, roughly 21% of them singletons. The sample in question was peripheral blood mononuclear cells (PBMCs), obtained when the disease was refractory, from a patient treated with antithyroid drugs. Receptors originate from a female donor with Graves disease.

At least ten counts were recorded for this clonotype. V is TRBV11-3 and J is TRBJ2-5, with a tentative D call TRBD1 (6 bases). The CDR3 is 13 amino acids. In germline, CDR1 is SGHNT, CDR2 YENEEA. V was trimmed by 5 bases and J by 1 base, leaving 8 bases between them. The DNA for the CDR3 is TGTGCCAGCAGCCCGGACAGCCAAGAGACCCAGTACTTC. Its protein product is CASSPDSQETQYF. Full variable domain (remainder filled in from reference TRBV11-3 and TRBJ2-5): EAGVVQSPRYKIIEKKQPVAFWCNPISGHNTLYWYLQNLGQGPELLIRYENEEAVDDSQLPKDRFSAERLKGVDSTLKIQPAELGDSAVYLCASSPDSQETQYFGPGTRLLVL.

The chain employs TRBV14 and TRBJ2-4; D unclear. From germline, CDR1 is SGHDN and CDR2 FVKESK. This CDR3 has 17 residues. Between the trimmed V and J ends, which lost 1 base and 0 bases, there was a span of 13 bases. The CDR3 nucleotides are TGTGCCAGCAGCCAAGGGCACCCCTCGCTAGCCAAAAACATTCAGTACTTC. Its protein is CASSQGHPSLAKNIQYF.

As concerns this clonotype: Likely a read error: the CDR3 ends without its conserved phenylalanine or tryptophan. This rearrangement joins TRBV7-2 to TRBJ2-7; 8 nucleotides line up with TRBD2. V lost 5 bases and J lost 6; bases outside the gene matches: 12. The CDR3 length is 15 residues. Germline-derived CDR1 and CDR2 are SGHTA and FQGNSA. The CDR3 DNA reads TGTGCCAGCAGCCTCCCCGGAGCGGGAGAAGGCGAGCAGTACTCC. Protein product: CASSLPGAGEGEQYS.

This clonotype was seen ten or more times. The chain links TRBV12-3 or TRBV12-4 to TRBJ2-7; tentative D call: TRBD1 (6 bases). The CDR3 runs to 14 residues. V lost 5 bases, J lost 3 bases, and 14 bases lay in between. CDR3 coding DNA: TGTGCCAGCAGTGTAAGCGGACAGATCTACGAGCAGTACTTC. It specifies CASSVSGQIYEQYF.

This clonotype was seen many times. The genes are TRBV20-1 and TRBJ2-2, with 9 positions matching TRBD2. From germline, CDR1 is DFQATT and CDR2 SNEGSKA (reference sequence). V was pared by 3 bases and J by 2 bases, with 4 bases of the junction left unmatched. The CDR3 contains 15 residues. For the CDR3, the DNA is TGCAGTGCTAGTCCTAGCGGGATAAACACCGGGGAGCTGTTTTTT. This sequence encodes CSASPSGINTGELFF.

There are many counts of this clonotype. The CDR3 sequence: CASSTYSDPNEKLFF. The CDR3 nucleotides read TGTGCCAGCAGTACCTACAGTGACCCTAATGAAAAACTGTTTTTT. The V and J genes are TRBV27 and TRBJ1-4; D is ambiguous. Per the germline V gene, CDR1 is MNHEY and CDR2 is SMNVEV (reference sequence). The germline V and J ends were trimmed by 5 bases and 3 bases, with 13 bases remaining between them. The CDR3 has 15 amino acids. Full variable domain (outside the CDR3, taken from reference TRBV27 and TRBJ1-4): EAQVTQNPRYLITVTGKKLTVTCSQNMNHEYMSWYRQDPGLGLRQIYYSMNVEVTDKGDVPEGYKVSRKEKRNFPLILESPSPNQTSLYFCASSTYSDPNEKLFFGSGTQLSVL.

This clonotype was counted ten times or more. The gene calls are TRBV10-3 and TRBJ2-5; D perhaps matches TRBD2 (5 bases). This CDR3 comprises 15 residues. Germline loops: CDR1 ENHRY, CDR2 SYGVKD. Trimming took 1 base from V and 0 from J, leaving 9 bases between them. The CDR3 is CAISEFGENQETQYF. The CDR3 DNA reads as TGTGCCATCAGTGAGTTTGGGGAGAACCAAGAGACCCAGTACTTC.

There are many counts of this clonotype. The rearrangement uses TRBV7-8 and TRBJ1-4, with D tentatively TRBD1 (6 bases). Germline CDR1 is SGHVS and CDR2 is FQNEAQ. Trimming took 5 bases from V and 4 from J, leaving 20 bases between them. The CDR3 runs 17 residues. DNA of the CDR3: TGTGCCAGCAGCGCCAACAGGGCCACCATGATTAATGAAAAACTGTTTTTT. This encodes CASSANRATMINEKLFF.

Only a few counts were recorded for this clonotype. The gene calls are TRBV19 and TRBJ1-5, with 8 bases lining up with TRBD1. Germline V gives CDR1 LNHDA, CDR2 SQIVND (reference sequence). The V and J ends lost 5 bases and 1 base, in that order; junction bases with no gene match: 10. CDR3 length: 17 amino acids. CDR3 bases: TGTGCCAGTAGTTTCGGCAGGGGGCTTATCAGCAATCAGCCCCAGCATTTT. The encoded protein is CASSFGRGLISNQPQHF.

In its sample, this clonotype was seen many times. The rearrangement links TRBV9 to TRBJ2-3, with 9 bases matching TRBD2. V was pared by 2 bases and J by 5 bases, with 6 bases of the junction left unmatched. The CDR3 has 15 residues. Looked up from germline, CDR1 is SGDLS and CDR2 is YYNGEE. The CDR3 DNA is TGTGCCAGCAGCGTGGGACTAGCAATGGTAGATACGCAGTATTTT. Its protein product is CASSVGLAMVDTQYF.